Shown below are 5 T cell receptor beta chains from a single sample sequenced in a study of metastatic and nonmetastatic thyroid tumors. The entire patient cohort was treatment-naive prior to thyroid surgery. TCRdb ran MiXCR on the PCR reads. The sample has about 22,000 clones, 15% to 20% seen once. Sequenced input: blood. These receptors originate from a male donor with papillary thyroid cancer or a benign thyroid nodule (not recorded which). Some clones in this sample may be carry-over from other donors' samples.

This clone has a count of ten or more. The chain combines TRBV5-6 with TRBJ2-7; D gene ambiguous. V was cut by 4 bases and J by 0 bases, with 14 bases left in between. The CDR3 spans 15 residues. Germline CDR1 and CDR2: SGHDT and YYEEEE. The CDR3: CASSPTGRSSYEQYF. The DNA for the CDR3 is TGTGCCAGCAGCCCGACCGGGCGCAGCTCCTACGAGCAGTACTTC.

This clone has ten or more counts. The chain couples TRBV10-3 to TRBJ1-5; TRBD1 matches at 7 bases. Germline V gene sequence: CDR1 ENHRY, CDR2 SYGVKD. The CDR3 extends over 14 amino acids. V trimming: 2 bases; J trimming: 3 bases; junction bases outside the gene matches: 1. The CDR3 sequence: CAISETGVNQPQHF. CDR3 nucleotide sequence: TGTGCCATCAGTGAGACAGGGGTCAATCAGCCCCAGCATTTT.

The chain uses TRBV7-6 and TRBJ2-2; TRBD1 aligns across 8 bases. This CDR3 comprises 16 residues. Per germline, CDR1 SGHVS and CDR2 FNYEAQ. Germline trimming cut 1 base from V and 5 bases from J; bases unmatched to any gene: 6. This CDR3 reads CASSLVGWTGTGELFF. The CDR3 region has the DNA TGTGCCAGCAGCTTAGTGGGGTGGACAGGGACCGGGGAGCTGTTTTTT.

This clone was counted at least ten times. The genes are TRBV12-3 or TRBV12-4 and TRBJ2-1; D is undetermined. The V end was cut by 7 bases, the J end by 4 bases, with 17 bases between. There are 15 residues in the CDR3. The CDR3 here is CASTAVPPTYNEQFF. In nucleotides, the CDR3 is TGTGCCAGCACCGCCGTTCCTCCTACGTACAATGAGCAGTTCTTC.

This clone was recorded many times. V gene TRBV25-1 combines with J gene TRBJ2-5; maybe TRBD1 (6 bases). V was clipped by 5 bases and J by 5 bases, with 18 bases between them. Germline loops: CDR1 MGHDK, CDR2 SYGVNS. CDR3 length: 15 amino acids. This CDR3 is CASSTQGPSLETQYF. CDR3 DNA: TGTGCCAGCAGTACTCAGGGGCCTAGTTTGGAGACCCAGTACTTC.